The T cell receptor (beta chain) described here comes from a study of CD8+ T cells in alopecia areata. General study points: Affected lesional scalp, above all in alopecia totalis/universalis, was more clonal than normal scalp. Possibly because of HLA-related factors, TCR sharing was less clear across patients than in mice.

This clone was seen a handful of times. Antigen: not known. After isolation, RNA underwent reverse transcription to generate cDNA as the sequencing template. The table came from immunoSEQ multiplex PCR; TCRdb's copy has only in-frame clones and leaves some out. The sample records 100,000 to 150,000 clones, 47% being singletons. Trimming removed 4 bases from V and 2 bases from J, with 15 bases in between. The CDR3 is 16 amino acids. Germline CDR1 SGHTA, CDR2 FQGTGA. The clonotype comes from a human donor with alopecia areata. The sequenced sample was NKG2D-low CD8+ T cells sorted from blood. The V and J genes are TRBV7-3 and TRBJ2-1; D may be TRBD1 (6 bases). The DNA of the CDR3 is TGTGCCAGCAGCTCTCCTAACAGGGACCCCTACAATGAGCAGTTCTTC. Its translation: CASSSPNRDPYNEQFF.